Shown below are 29 T cell receptor beta chains from a single sample sequenced in a study of blood T cell repertoires in COVID-19. Generated by immunoSEQ multiplex PCR, the TCRdb table keeps only in-frame clones and is missing some. The sample lists over 150,000 clones, over 80% seen once, with 5.5% to 8% in the top ten. The sequencing input was peripheral blood. These receptors were collected from a woman aged 40 to 50 with COVID-19, enrolled during active disease.

The rearrangement uses TRBV6-5 and TRBJ1-3; D unresolved. The V and J ends lost 2 bases and 3 bases respectively, with 11 bases between them. The CDR3 is 15 amino acids. CDR1 and CDR2 (germline): MNHEY, SVGAGI. DNA for the CDR3: TGTGCCAGCAGTTACGAGTGGGCGGGTGGAAACACCATATATTTT. It is translated as CASSYEWAGGNTIYF.

The CDR3 loop is CASSDMRAVSNQPQHF. The CDR3 region has the DNA TGTGCCAGCAGTGATATGAGGGCGGTTAGCAATCAGCCCCAGCATTTT. This chain joins TRBV2 and TRBJ1-5, with D unresolved. V lost 3 bases to trimming and J lost 0 bases, with 12 bases between them. There are 16 residues in the CDR3. The germline V gene has CDR1 SNHLY and CDR2 FYNNEI.

This rearrangement joins TRBV23-1 to TRBJ2-7; D may be TRBD1 (6 bases). TRBV23-1 is recorded as an ORF, its role being uncertain. Trimming cost V 3 bases and J 2 bases, with 17 bases left between them. The CDR3 runs to 16 residues. CDR3 sequence reads: CASSQGHLGVTYEQYF. The CDR3 region has the DNA TGCGCCAGCAGTCAGGGACACCTCGGGGTTACCTACGAGCAGTACTTC.

V usage is TRBV3-1 (or the pseudogene TRBV3-2) and J usage is TRBJ1-2; 9 positions match TRBD1. Germline loops: CDR1 LGHDT, CDR2 YNNKEL (reference sequence). The J segment lost 5 bases and the V segment lost 4 bases, leaving 8 bases of the junction unmatched. The CDR3 runs to 15 residues. CDR3 DNA: TGTGCCAGCAGCCCTAACCCGGGACAGGGATATGGCTACACCTTC. This codes for CASSPNPGQGYGYTF.

The chain carries TRBV5-1 and TRBJ2-1; maybe TRBD2 (6 bases). Germline CDR1 SGHRS, CDR2 YFSETQ. The CDR3 has 15 amino acids. V was cut by 2 bases and J by 0 bases, with 9 bases left in between. CDR3 protein: CASSLGGSSYNEQFF. CDR3 sequence (DNA): TGCGCCAGCAGCTTAGGAGGGAGCTCCTACAATGAGCAGTTCTTC.

The genes are TRBV28 and TRBJ2-7; TRBD2 matches 7 bases. The trim removed 5 bases at V and 4 bases at J, leaving 11 bases unmatched. The CDR3 spans 15 residues. Germline V gene sequence: CDR1 MDHEN, CDR2 SYDVKM. As DNA, the CDR3 is TGTGCCAGCAGTCTCGGACGCGGGAGAGGATACGAGCAGTACTTC. It is translated as CASSLGRGRGYEQYF.

The rearrangement uses TRBV10-3 and TRBJ2-3; TRBD1 matches at 12 bases. The CDR3 has 15 residues. Germline CDR1 reads ENHRY; CDR2 reads SYGVKD. With 5 bases clipped from V and 4 bases from J, the junction kept 4 bases outside the gene matches. This CDR3 is CAISLGQGASDTQYF. The CDR3 DNA sequence: TGTGCCATCAGTCTGGGACAGGGGGCATCAGATACGCAGTATTTT.

The chain is built from TRBV5-4 and TRBJ1-3; D unclear. CDR3 length equals 14 residues. CDR1 is SGHNT, CDR2 YYREEE, per germline (reference sequence). V was trimmed by 1 base and J by 0 bases, leaving 5 bases between them. The CDR3 sequence: CASSLSTSGNTIYF. The DNA for the CDR3 is TGTGCCAGCAGCTTGTCTACCTCTGGAAACACCATATATTTT.

V is TRBV5-1 and J is TRBJ1-4; 7 nucleotides match TRBD1. V dropped 4 bases and J dropped 7; count of bases not matched to a gene: 4. The germline gives CDR1 SGHRS, CDR2 YFSETQ. The CDR3 spans 13 residues. CDR3 protein: CASSPGTVEKLFF. The CDR3, as DNA: TGCGCCAGCAGCCCTGGGACAGTTGAAAAACTGTTTTTT.

This clone came up a few times. V gene TRBV7-7 combines with J gene TRBJ2-2, with D maybe TRBD2 (6 bases). Trimming cost V 2 bases and J 1 base, with 8 bases left between them. CDR3 size: 15 residues. Germline CDR1 is SSHAT and CDR2 is FNYEAQ (reference sequence). CDR3 sequence reads: CASSLMRGNTGELFF. CDR3 DNA: TGTGCCAGCAGCTTAATGCGGGGGAACACCGGGGAGCTGTTTTTT.

The genes are TRBV6-4 and TRBJ2-2; D gene ambiguous. The germline gives CDR1 MRHNA, CDR2 SNTAGT. CDR3 length equals 13 residues. V lost 4 bases, J lost 4 bases, and 7 bases lay in between. The CDR3 DNA is TGTGCCAGCAGTGTACAGAGCACCGGGGAGCTGTTTTTT. Its protein is CASSVQSTGELFF.

This chain joins TRBV9 and TRBJ2-4; TRBD1 matches at 7 bases. Per germline, CDR1 SGDLS and CDR2 YYNGEE. The CDR3 consists of 14 residues. Germline trimming cut 0 bases from V and 8 bases from J; bases unmatched to any gene: 5. CDR3 loop: CASSVGQGSDIQYF. The CDR3 bases are TGTGCCAGCAGCGTAGGACAGGGATCGGACATTCAGTACTTC.

This clone was detected only once. The rearrangement uses TRBV13 and TRBJ2-3; 8 bases map to TRBD2. V trimming: 3 bases; J trimming: 2 bases; junction bases outside the gene matches: 4. CDR1 and CDR2 (germline): PRHDT, FYEKMQ (reference sequence). This CDR3 comprises 15 residues. CDR3 region: CASSFQTSATDTQYF. CDR3 nucleotides: TGTGCCAGCAGCTTTCAGACTAGCGCCACAGATACGCAGTATTTT.

The V gene is TRBV6-2 or TRBV6-3, the J gene TRBJ1-2; 7 bases map to TRBD1. The V gene end was trimmed by 8 bases and the J gene end by 6 bases; junction bases not matched to a gene: 6. There are 12 residues in the CDR3. Looked up from germline, CDR1 is MNHEY and CDR2 is SVGEGT. CDR3 coding DNA: TGTGCCAGCGGTTTAGACAGGGATGGCTACACCTTC. Its translation is CASGLDRDGYTF.

The chain recombines TRBV4-2 with TRBJ1-1, with 9 nucleotides matching TRBD1. Germline assignment: CDR1 LGHNA and CDR2 YNFKEQ. Trimming removed 0 bases from V and 3 bases from J; junction bases left unmatched: 17. The CDR3 totals 20 residues. Here the CDR3 reads CASSQDEVRTGASRDTEAFF. For the CDR3, the DNA is TGTGCCAGCAGCCAAGATGAGGTGAGGACAGGGGCGAGTCGGGACACTGAAGCTTTCTTT.

The V gene is TRBV12-3 or TRBV12-4, the J gene TRBJ2-1; D is perhaps TRBD2 (5 bases). V shed 3 bases and J shed 9 bases, with 12 bases lying between them. This CDR3 region has 13 residues. DNA of the CDR3: TGTGCCAGCAGTTTGTCGGGGTCGGGTGAGCAGTTCTTC. Its translation: CASSLSGSGEQFF.

J is TRBJ2-5 and V is TRBV7-9; D is unclear. Germline CDR1 is SEHNR and CDR2 is FQNEAQ (reference sequence). There are 11 residues in the CDR3. V dropped 7 bases and J dropped 5 bases, with 8 bases sitting between them. Here the CDR3 reads CASTEVETQYF. CDR3 DNA: TGTGCCAGCACAGAGGTGGAGACCCAGTACTTC.

The rearrangement joins TRBV5-1 to TRBJ2-3; TRBD1 aligns across 9 bases. The germline CDR1 and CDR2 sequences are SGHRS and YFSETQ. There are 14 residues in the CDR3. V lost 8 bases to trimming and J lost 3 bases; unmatched junction nucleotides: 7. The chain's CDR3 is CARGKGQGTDTQYF. The CDR3 DNA reads as TGCGCCAGGGGCAAGGGACAGGGAACAGATACGCAGTATTTT.

The chain is built from TRBV9 and TRBJ2-7, with TRBD2 matching 8 bases. Germline V CDR1 and CDR2: SGDLS, YYNGEE. The J segment lost 3 bases and the V segment lost 4 bases, leaving 9 bases of the junction unmatched. This CDR3 spans 15 amino acids. This chain's CDR3 is CASSPRGGGNYEQYF. The CDR3 DNA sequence: TGTGCCAGCAGCCCACGAGGCGGGGGGAACTACGAGCAGTACTTC.

This rearrangement joins TRBV28 to TRBJ2-7; a weak D match, TRBD1 (7 bases). Germline V gives CDR1 MDHEN, CDR2 SYDVKM. The CDR3 contains 13 residues. Trimming took 6 bases from V and 3 from J, leaving 12 bases between them. The CDR3 here is CASSWGDSYEQYF. CDR3 nucleotide sequence: TGTGCCAGCAGCTGGGGGGACAGCTACGAGCAGTACTTC.

The chain employs TRBV19 and TRBJ1-1, with TRBD1 matching 8 bases. The length of the CDR3 is 17 residues. The germline gives CDR1 LNHDA, CDR2 SQIVND (reference sequence). V was clipped by 4 bases and J by 2 bases; unmatched bases: 12. CDR3 region: CASSRVRTGLANTEAFF. Here the CDR3 DNA reads TGTGCCAGTAGTAGAGTCAGGACAGGGCTAGCCAACACTGAAGCTTTCTTT.

This chain links TRBV4-1 with TRBJ2-7; 9 bases are shared with TRBD2. V was clipped by 2 bases and J by 2 bases; unmatched bases: 7. Germline assignment: CDR1 MGHRA and CDR2 YSYEKL. The CDR3 length is 16 residues. The CDR3 reads CASSQSLAGVTYEQYF. DNA of the CDR3: TGCGCCAGCAGCCAATCTTTAGCGGGAGTCACCTACGAGCAGTACTTC.

This chain joins TRBV7-2 and TRBJ2-2; 7 nucleotides align to TRBD1. The germline gives CDR1 SGHTA, CDR2 FQGNSA. CDR3 length: 15 residues. Trimming at V came to 2 bases and at J to 7 bases, leaving 7 bases not matched to a gene. DNA of the CDR3: TGTGCCAGCAGCTTAACAGGGGTATACGTCGGGGAGCTGTTTTTT. This translates into CASSLTGVYVGELFF.

This clone was seen a handful of times. V usage is TRBV5-1 and J usage is TRBJ2-6; no definite D call. Deletions cut 0 bases from V and 0 bases from J, with 10 bases between. Germline CDR1 reads SGHRS; CDR2 reads YFSETQ. The CDR3 contains 17 residues. The CDR3 DNA follows: TGCGCCAGCAGCTTGGCCGTGTCACTCTCTGGGGCCAACGTCCTGACTTTC. Its protein product is CASSLAVSLSGANVLTF.

This clone came up a few times. V usage is TRBV18 and J usage is TRBJ2-6, with 10 bases identical to TRBD1. The V segment lost 3 bases and the J segment 6 bases; nucleotides outside the gene matches: 5. The CDR3 runs to 16 residues. Germline values: CDR1 KGHSH, CDR2 LQKENI. This CDR3 reads CASSPTTGGEANVLTF. In nucleotides, the CDR3 is TGTGCCAGCTCACCTACGACAGGGGGCGAGGCCAACGTCCTGACTTTC.

The rearrangement links TRBV9 to TRBJ1-6; D remains unclear. Per germline, CDR1 SGDLS and CDR2 YYNGEE. V gave up 3 bases and J gave up 7 bases, with 11 bases separating them. This CDR3 is 14 amino acids long. The CDR3 is CASSASSGNSPLHF. CDR3 DNA: TGTGCCAGCAGCGCGAGTTCAGGAAATTCACCCCTCCACTTT.

This sequence joins TRBV6-6 and TRBJ1-2, with 12 bases identical to TRBD1. V gave up 4 bases and J gave up 8 bases; unmatched junction bases: 5. This CDR3 contains 14 residues. Germline CDR1 reads MNHNY; CDR2 reads SVGAGI (reference sequence). CDR3 region: CASSSGTGGSGYTF. In DNA form, the CDR3 reads TGTGCCAGCAGTTCCGGGACAGGGGGCTCCGGCTACACCTTC.

This clone was picked up one time. The genes are TRBV29-1 and TRBJ2-2; weak D call: TRBD1 (5 bases). This CDR3 has 15 amino acids. Germline loops: CDR1 SQVTM, CDR2 ANQGSEA. V lost 3 bases to trimming and J lost 1 base, with 12 bases between them. The CDR3 spells CSVEMGRGNTGELFF. In DNA form, the CDR3 reads TGCAGCGTTGAGATGGGGCGCGGGAACACCGGGGAGCTGTTTTTT.

The rearrangement uses TRBV5-1 and TRBJ1-4; D is perhaps TRBD1 (6 bases). Per germline, CDR1 SGHRS and CDR2 YFSETQ. V shed 7 bases and J shed 10 bases, with 14 bases lying between them. The CDR3 sequence is 12 residues long. CDR3 coding DNA: TGCGCCAGCTCCCCGGGGGGCGGAAAACTGTTTTTT. Protein product: CASSPGGGKLFF.